Detailed here is one TCR beta chain. Which antigen it targets is not known. Base qualities were left out, and no much larger clone turns up one base away. The sample originates from a study of T cells in narcolepsy (dated by TCRdb to the late 2010s). Turning to the overall study: Healthy control donors were enrolled in the study alongside patients who had narcolepsy type 1 or type 2 (NT1, NT2). The study sought autoreactive T cells targeting hypocretin neuron self-antigens (hypocretin, TRIB2) in narcolepsy patients, using TCR Vbeta sequencing to track clonotypes in blood and CSF.

For TCR Vbeta sequencing, memory CD4+ T cells were sorted ex vivo from the peripheral blood of narcolepsy patients and healthy controls. Library generation was performed with the immunoSEQ multiplex PCR assay. In its TCRdb copy, this immuneACCESS table keeps in-frame sequences only and misses some clones. Where compared with another copy, unresolved V genes explain less than half of these, and the others have no known cause. In all, the sample holds tens of thousands of clones, and under 95% of those were seen once. The ten largest clones represent about 1.1% of the sample. Broader findings and caveats from the paper: No sequences matching autoreactive T cell clones were present in some of the blood memory CD4+ repertoires from patients and controls. Autoreactive clonotypes were reported to be detected serially in the blood of the same patients and of different patients, but not in the blood of healthy controls. HCRT-specific and TRIB2-specific autoreactive clonotypes were highlighted in plots that compared CD4+ T cell clonotypes in CSF versus blood from the same patient. Numbers of sequenced blood memory CD4+ clonotypes were comparable, with averages of around 39,000 in patients and more than 30,000 in controls.

Ends trimmed: V by 7 bases, J by 3 bases; bases unmatched to a gene: 5. The germline V gene encodes CDR1 MNHEY and CDR2 SVGAGI. The CDR3 starts with the cysteine, ends with the phenylalanine, and has 13 residues. The entry retains the CDR3 DNA only, 39 bases that are in frame from base 1. The sequence came from a human donor with narcolepsy. Material for sequencing was CD45RA- memory CD4+ T cells from PBMCs. What the cell subset or site label conveys for this sample: memory T cells sorted ex vivo from peripheral blood. The rearranged segments are TRBV6-5 and TRBJ1-2; 7 of the junction bases match TRBD1. The DNA sequence reads TGTGCCAGCATCTACGACAGGGACTATGGCTACACCTTC. This is translated as CASIYDRDYGYTF.